These T cell receptor beta chains were read from a single sample in a study of post-analysis software for immune sequencing data. TCRdb called the PCR reads again in MiXCR, with one record for every CDR3 protein. This sample has roughly 180,000 distinct CDR3 sequences; around 30% occur once, and the top ten carry about 1.6%. Material: blood. All receptors come from a girl aged 10-17 years with multiple sclerosis. Each CDR3 is given with its conserved first and last residue. Fields, in order: J gene, clone size, V gene, D gene, CDR3 protein, CDR3 DNA. A D gene is named only where the DNA matches it firmly. Size tells how often a clone was seen (once, few, many) or the class of an expanded clone, and some rows leave it out.

J: TRBJ2-5; size: .; V: TRBV12-3/TRBV12-4; D: .; CDR3: CASSLGTSAVETQYF; DNA: TGTGCCAGCAGTTTGGGGACGTCGGCAGTGGAGACCCAGTACTTC
J: TRBJ1-4; size: few; V: TRBV20-1; D: .; CDR3: CSASPGVEKLFF; DNA: TGCAGTGCTAGCCCAGGGGTTGAAAAACTGTTTTTT
J: TRBJ2-7; size: many; V: TRBV4-2; D: .; CDR3: CASSQATPLNSLPYEQYF; DNA: TGTGCCAGCAGCCAAGCAACCCCGCTCAACAGTCTTCCCTACGAGCAGTACTTC
J: TRBJ1-1; size: few; V: TRBV7-2; D: .; CDR3: CASSGRGGDTEAFF; DNA: TGTGCCAGCAGCGGCCGGGGGGGGGACACTGAAGCTTTCTTT
J: TRBJ1-1; size: few; V: TRBV7-8; D: .; CDR3: CASSLGGGPEAFF; DNA: TGTGCCAGCAGCTTGGGGGGAGGGCCCGAAGCTTTCTTT
J: TRBJ2-1; size: .; V: TRBV24-1; D: TRBD1; CDR3: CATGQGVTNEQFF; DNA: TGTGCCACCGGACAGGGGGTTACCAATGAGCAGTTCTTC
J: TRBJ2-5; size: many; V: TRBV7-2; D: TRBD1; CDR3: CASSLWDRRQETQYF; DNA: TGTGCCAGCAGCCTCTGGGACAGGAGGCAAGAGACCCAGTACTTC
J: TRBJ2-1; size: many; V: TRBV7-7; D: .; CDR3: CASSTRVTNEQFF; DNA: TGTGCTAGCAGCACCCGGGTCACCAATGAGCAGTTCTTC
J: TRBJ2-5; size: many; V: TRBV12-3/TRBV12-4; D: TRBD1; CDR3: CASSSRQGETQYF; DNA: TGTGCCAGCAGTTCAAGACAGGGAGAGACCCAGTACTTC
J: TRBJ2-3; size: few; V: TRBV30; D: TRBD2; CDR3: CAWNRLAGDTQYF; DNA: TGTGCCTGGAACAGGCTAGCGGGAGATACGCAGTATTTT
J: TRBJ2-1; size: many; V: TRBV7-9; D: TRBD2; CDR3: CASRDAGAGLAGGLYNEQFF; DNA: TGTGCCAGCAGGGATGCAGGAGCAGGACTAGCGGGAGGGCTCTACAATGAGCAGTTCTTC
J: TRBJ2-5; size: many; V: TRBV6-2/TRBV6-3; D: TRBD2; CDR3: CASSYSRSGRISETQYF; DNA: TGTGCCAGCAGTTACTCGAGAAGCGGGAGGATTTCGGAGACCCAGTACTTC
J: TRBJ2-1; size: few; V: TRBV28; D: .; CDR3: CASSFFDAPRVNEQFF; DNA: TGTGCCAGCAGTTTTTTTGACGCTCCCAGGGTCAATGAGCAGTTCTTC
J: TRBJ2-1; size: .; V: TRBV20-1; D: .; CDR3: CSATPGASGYNEQFF; DNA: TGCAGTGCTACCCCGGGGGCTAGCGGTTACAATGAGCAGTTCTTC
J: TRBJ2-7; size: .; V: TRBV28; D: .; CDR3: CASSAGLKGGSYEQYF; DNA: TGTGCCAGCAGTGCGGGACTCAAGGGAGGCTCCTACGAGCAGTACTTC
J: TRBJ2-5; size: many; V: TRBV5-1; D: TRBD2; CDR3: CASSYSSAGGEETQYF; DNA: TGCGCCAGCAGCTACTCATCAGCGGGAGGAGAAGAGACCCAGTACTTC
J: TRBJ2-5; size: .; V: TRBV24-1; D: TRBD1; CDR3: CATDRGRKTQYF; DNA: TGTGCCACGGACAGGGGGAGGAAGACCCAGTACTTC
J: TRBJ1-1; size: few; V: TRBV20-1; D: TRBD1; CDR3: CSAKSRDRVWTEAFF; DNA: TGCAGTGCCAAAAGCCGGGACAGGGTTTGGACTGAAGCTTTCTTT
J: TRBJ1-2; size: .; V: TRBV24-1; D: .; CDR3: CATSDVDPLNYGYTF; DNA: TGTGCCACCAGTGATGTCGACCCGTTAAACTATGGCTACACCTTC
J: TRBJ2-7; size: many; V: TRBV20-1; D: TRBD1; CDR3: CSAVDVLFGTGPYEQYF; DNA: TGCAGTGCTGTAGACGTTCTCTTCGGGACAGGCCCCTACGAGCAGTACTTC
J: TRBJ2-1; size: many; V: TRBV5-1; D: TRBD2; CDR3: CASSLKLAGNEQFF; DNA: TGCGCCAGCAGCTTGAAGTTAGCGGGCAATGAGCAGTTCTTC
J: TRBJ1-1; size: many; V: TRBV12-3/TRBV12-4; D: .; CDR3: CASSTQLDTEAFF; DNA: TGTGCCAGCTCAACCCAGCTGGACACTGAAGCTTTCTTT
J: TRBJ1-2; size: many; V: TRBV30; D: TRBD1; CDR3: CAWSRTGTGYGYTF; DNA: TGTGCCTGGAGTCGGACAGGGACAGGCTATGGCTACACCTTC
J: TRBJ1-1; size: once; V: TRBV20-1; D: .; CDR3: CSARDEGALRKAFF; DNA: TGCAGTGCTAGAGATGAGGGAGCGTTAAGGAAAGCTTTCTTT
J: TRBJ1-2; size: many; V: TRBV7-9; D: .; CDR3: CASSFEGAGYTF; DNA: TGTGCCAGCAGCTTCGAAGGGGCCGGCTACACCTTC
J: TRBJ2-7; size: .; V: TRBV28; D: TRBD1; CDR3: CAAHGRDSFYEQYF; DNA: TGTGCCGCTCATGGTAGGGACAGCTTCTACGAGCAGTACTTC
J: TRBJ2-1; size: few; V: TRBV7-3; D: .; CDR3: CASSPLPGVGEQFF; DNA: TGTGCCAGCAGCCCCTTACCCGGGGTGGGTGAGCAGTTCTTC
J: TRBJ1-2; size: many; V: TRBV10-2; D: .; CDR3: CASSLAQGDYGYTF; DNA: TGCGCCAGCAGCCTCGCCCAGGGCGACTATGGCTACACCTTC
J: TRBJ2-2; size: .; V: TRBV20-1; D: .; CDR3: CSAKASSSTGELFF; DNA: TGCAGTGCTAAAGCCTCGAGCTCCACCGGGGAGCTGTTTTTT
J: TRBJ1-2; size: .; V: TRBV10-3; D: .; CDR3: CAISDAGYGYTF; DNA: TGTGCCATCAGTGATGCAGGGTATGGCTACACCTTC
J: TRBJ1-5; size: .; V: TRBV6-1; D: .; CDR3: CASSKGGTAGNQPQHF; DNA: TGTGCCAGCAGTAAGGGGGGGACTGCGGGCAATCAGCCCCAGCATTTT
J: TRBJ1-1; size: .; V: TRBV12-3/TRBV12-4; D: .; CDR3: CASAITGYSEAFF; DNA: TGTGCCAGCGCTATTACAGGATATTCTGAAGCTTTCTTT